This entry features one TCR beta chain sequence. The antigen is not known. cDNA libraries of TCR beta carried unique molecular identifiers. TCRdb reprocessed the PCR reads with MiXCR, giving one entry per CDR3 protein. Found here are roughly 870,000 distinct CDR3 sequences, about 50% of them singletons; the top ten hold roughly 4.4%. The sample is drawn from a study of post-analysis software for immune sequencing data. CDR3 size: 15 residues. Germline-derived CDR1 and CDR2 are SGHDN and FVKESK. V lost 5 bases, J lost 6 bases, and 9 bases stayed unmatched. Regarding the study as a whole: Five or six TRBV segments appeared more often in patients than in controls, and TRBV5-6, TRBV5-1 and TRBV20-1 were among these. A significant reduction in normalized Chao1 diversity was observed in multiple sclerosis patients versus controls. Same-batch samples co-clustered strongly by F measure.

The receptor's source is a girl aged 10-17 years with multiple sclerosis. Material: blood. V is TRBV14 and J is TRBJ2-1, with 8 bases that match TRBD1. CDR3 in amino acids: CASSFSRTGSNEQFF. In nucleotides, the CDR3 is TGTGCCAGCAGCTTCAGCCGGACAGGGAGCAATGAGCAGTTCTTC.